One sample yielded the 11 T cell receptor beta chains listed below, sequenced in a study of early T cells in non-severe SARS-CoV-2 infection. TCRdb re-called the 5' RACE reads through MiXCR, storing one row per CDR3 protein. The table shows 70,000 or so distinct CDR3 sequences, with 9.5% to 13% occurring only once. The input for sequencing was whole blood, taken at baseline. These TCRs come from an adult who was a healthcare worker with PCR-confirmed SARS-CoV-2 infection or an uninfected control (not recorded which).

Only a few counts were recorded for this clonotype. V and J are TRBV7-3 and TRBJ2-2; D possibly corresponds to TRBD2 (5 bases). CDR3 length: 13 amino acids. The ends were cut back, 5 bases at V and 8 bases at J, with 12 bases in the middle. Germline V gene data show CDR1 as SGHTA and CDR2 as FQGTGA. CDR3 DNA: TGTGCCAGCAGCAACGTGAGGGAGGGGGAGCTGTTTTTT. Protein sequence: CASSNVREGELFF.

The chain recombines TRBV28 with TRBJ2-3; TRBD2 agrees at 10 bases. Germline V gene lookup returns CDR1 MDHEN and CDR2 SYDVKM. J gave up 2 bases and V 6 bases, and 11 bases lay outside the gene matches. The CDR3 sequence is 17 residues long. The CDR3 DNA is TGTGCCAGCAGCCCATTGCGGCTAGCGGGGGCCACAGATACGCAGTATTTT. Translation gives CASSPLRLAGATDTQYF. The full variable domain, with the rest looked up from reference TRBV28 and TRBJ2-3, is DVKVTQSSRYLVKRTGEKVFLECVQDMDHENMFWYRQDPGLGLRLIYFSYDVKMKEKGDIPEGYSVSREKKERFSLILESASTNQTSMYLCASSPLRLAGATDTQYFGPGTRLTVL.

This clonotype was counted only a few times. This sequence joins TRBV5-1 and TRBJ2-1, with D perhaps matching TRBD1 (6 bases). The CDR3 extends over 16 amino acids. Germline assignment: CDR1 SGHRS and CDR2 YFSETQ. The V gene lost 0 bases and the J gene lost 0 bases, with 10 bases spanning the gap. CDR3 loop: CASSLDRASSYNEQFF. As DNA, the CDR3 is TGCGCCAGCAGCTTGGACAGGGCGAGCTCCTACAATGAGCAGTTCTTC.

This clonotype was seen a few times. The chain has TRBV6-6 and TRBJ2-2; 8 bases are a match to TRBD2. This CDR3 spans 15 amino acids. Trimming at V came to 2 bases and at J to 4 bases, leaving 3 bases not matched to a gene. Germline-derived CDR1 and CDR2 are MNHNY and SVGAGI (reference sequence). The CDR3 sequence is CASSYPGTSTGELFF. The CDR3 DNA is TGTGCCAGCAGTTACCCCGGGACTAGCACCGGGGAGCTGTTTTTT.

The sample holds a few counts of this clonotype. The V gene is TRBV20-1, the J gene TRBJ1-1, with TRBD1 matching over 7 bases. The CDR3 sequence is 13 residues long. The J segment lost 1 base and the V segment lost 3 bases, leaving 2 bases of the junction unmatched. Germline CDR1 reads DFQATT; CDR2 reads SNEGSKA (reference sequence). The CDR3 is CSARDRRNTEAFF. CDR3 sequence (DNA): TGCAGTGCTAGGGACAGGAGGAACACTGAAGCTTTCTTT.

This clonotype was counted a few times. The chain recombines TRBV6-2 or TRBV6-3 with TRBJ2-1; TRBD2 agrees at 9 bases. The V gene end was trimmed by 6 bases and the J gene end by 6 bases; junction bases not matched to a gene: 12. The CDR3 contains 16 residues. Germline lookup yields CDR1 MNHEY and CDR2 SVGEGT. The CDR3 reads CASSSTPGLAVNEQFF. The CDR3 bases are TGTGCCAGCAGCAGCACACCGGGACTAGCTGTCAATGAGCAGTTCTTC.

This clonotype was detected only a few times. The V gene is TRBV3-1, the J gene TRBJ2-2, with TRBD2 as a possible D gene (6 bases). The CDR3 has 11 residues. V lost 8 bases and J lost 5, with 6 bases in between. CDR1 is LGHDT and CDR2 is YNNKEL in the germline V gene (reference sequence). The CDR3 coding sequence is TGTGCCAGCGGGGGGACCGGGGAGCTGTTTTTT. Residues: CASGGTGELFF.

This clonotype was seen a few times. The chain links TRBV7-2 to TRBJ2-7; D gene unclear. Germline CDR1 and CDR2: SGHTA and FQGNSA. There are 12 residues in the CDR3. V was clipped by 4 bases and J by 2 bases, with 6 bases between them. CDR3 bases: TGTGCCAGCAGCTCGCCGCCCTACGAGCAGTACTTC. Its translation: CASSSPPYEQYF.

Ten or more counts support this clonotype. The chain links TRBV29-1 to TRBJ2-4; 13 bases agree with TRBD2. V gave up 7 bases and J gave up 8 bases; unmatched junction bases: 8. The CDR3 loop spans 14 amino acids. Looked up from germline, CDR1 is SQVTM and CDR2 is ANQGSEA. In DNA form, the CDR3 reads TGCAGCGCCACTAGCGGGGGGGCCCTGGACATTCAGTACTTC. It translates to CSATSGGALDIQYF.

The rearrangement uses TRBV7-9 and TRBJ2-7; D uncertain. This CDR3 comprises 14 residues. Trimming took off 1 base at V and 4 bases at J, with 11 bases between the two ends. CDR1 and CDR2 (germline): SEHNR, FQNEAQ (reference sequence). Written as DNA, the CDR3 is TGTGCCAGCAGCTTAGACGGTAGTAGGTACGAGCAGTACTTC. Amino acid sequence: CASSLDGSRYEQYF.

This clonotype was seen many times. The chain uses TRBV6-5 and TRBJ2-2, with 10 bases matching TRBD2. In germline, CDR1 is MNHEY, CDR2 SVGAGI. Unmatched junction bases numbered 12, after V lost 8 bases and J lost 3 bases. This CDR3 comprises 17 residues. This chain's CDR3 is CASPQRPSGGDTGELFF. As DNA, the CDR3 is TGTGCCAGCCCCCAAAGGCCTAGCGGGGGAGACACCGGGGAGCTGTTTTTT.